This T cell receptor beta chain was identified in a study of CD8 T cells in Susac syndrome. CDR1 and CDR2 (germline): MDHEN, SYDVKM. V lost 2 bases, J lost 8 bases, and 9 bases lay in between. This CDR3 comprises 12 residues. The sequenced target, TCR beta, came from blood CD8+ and CD4+ T cells. The controls were healthy donors who were matched for age and sex. RNA in amounts of roughly 0.45 to 1 ug was reverse transcribed with random hexamers. Amplification of TCR beta CDR3 across 54 Vbeta and 13 Jbeta was performed with immunoSEQ multiplex PCR. TCRdb re-derived calls from the immunoSEQ multiplex PCR reads in MiXCR, one entry per CDR3 protein. Counted here are some 120,000 distinct CDR3 sequences, about nine tenths occurring once; the ten biggest clones make up around 0.14%.

The receptor's source is a human donor in good health. Sequenced input: CD4+ T cells from PBMCs. The chain has TRBV28 and TRBJ1-2; D remains ambiguous. For the CDR3, the DNA is TGTGCCAGCAGTTTAGGAGGTAGAGGCTACACCTTC. Translated, it gives CASSLGGRGYTF.